Below, 9 T cell receptor beta chains from the same sample are listed, as sequenced in a study of a mutant IDH1 vaccine in newly diagnosed glioma. The time point denotes: week 35, safety follow-up. Doses of 300 ug of mutant IDH1 20-mer peptide were given with topical imiquimod. Generated by immunoSEQ multiplex PCR, the TCRdb table keeps only in-frame clones and is missing some. The repertoire holds roughly 50,000 clones, with around 84% as singletons. Their recognized antigens are unknown. Source: PBMCs, taken from a glioma patient whose treatment included an IDH1 peptide vaccine. The receptors derive from a woman aged 18-29 years with glioma.

The chain uses TRBV6-1 and TRBJ2-2, with D perhaps matching TRBD2 (5 bases). CDR1 is MNHNS, CDR2 SASEGT, per germline. V shed 6 bases and J shed 13 bases, with 12 bases lying between them. The CDR3 length is 11 residues. CDR3 coding DNA: TGTGCCAGCAGACTTGCTGGGAGGCTGTTTTTT. Amino acids: CASRLAGRLFF.

V and J are TRBV7-6 and TRBJ1-1; TRBD1 matches at 8 bases. CDR3 size: 14 residues. Germline V lookup: CDR1 SGHVS, CDR2 FNYEAQ. V lost 5 bases, J lost 10 bases, and 12 bases stayed unmatched. CDR3 DNA sequence: TGTGCCAGCAGCGTAACAGGGGGTCTAACGGGAGCTTTCTTT. Translating gives CASSVTGGLTGAFF.

This chain connects TRBV27 to TRBJ2-1; 8 nucleotides align to TRBD1. Germline V gene sequence: CDR1 MNHEY, CDR2 SMNVEV (reference sequence). V trimming: 5 bases; J trimming: 0 bases; junction bases outside the gene matches: 3. CDR3 length: 15 amino acids. The CDR3 nucleotides are TGTGCCAGCAGTCACGACAGGGGCTCCTACAATGAGCAGTTCTTC. Its protein is CASSHDRGSYNEQFF.

This clone was counted a single time. This rearrangement joins TRBV5-6 to TRBJ1-1; D gene ambiguous. Germline CDR1 SGHDT, CDR2 YYEEEE. The CDR3 spans 15 residues. Trimming took off 1 base at V and 2 bases at J, with 12 bases between the two ends. CDR3 nucleotide sequence: TGTGCCAGCAGCTTGCTTCGGACGGTTAACACTGAAGCTTTCTTT. Translated, it gives CASSLLRTVNTEAFF.

The chain recombines TRBV19 with TRBJ1-5; no definite D call. Trimming left V 5 bases short and J 1 base short, with 12 bases between. The CDR3 sequence is 15 residues long. The germline V gene has CDR1 LNHDA and CDR2 SQIVND (reference sequence). DNA for the CDR3: TGTGCCAGTAGTCGTACATCGGCGAGCAATCAGCCCCAGCATTTT. The encoded protein is CASSRTSASNQPQHF.

The rearrangement joins TRBV10-3 to TRBJ1-1; 8 bases are shared with TRBD1. This CDR3 comprises 14 residues. V dropped 8 bases and J dropped 1; count of bases not matched to a gene: 6. Germline values: CDR1 ENHRY, CDR2 SYGVKD. The CDR3 DNA sequence: TGTGCCATCGGATCCGGGACAGGGAACACTGAAGCTTTCTTT. Amino acids: CAIGSGTGNTEAFF.

The chain recombines TRBV9 with TRBJ2-1; D remains unclear. V was clipped by 7 bases and J by 3 bases, with 11 bases between them. Germline V lookup: CDR1 SGDLS, CDR2 YYNGEE. The length of the CDR3 is 13 residues. The CDR3 here is CASALHLYNEQFF. CDR3 nucleotides: TGTGCCAGCGCACTACACCTCTACAATGAGCAGTTCTTC.

The chain carries TRBV21-1 and TRBJ2-3. TRBV21-1 is listed as a pseudogene. The CDR3 totals 16 residues. CDR3 protein: CASSYQGGFSTDTQYF. The DNA for the CDR3 is TGTGCCAGCAGCTACCAGGGGGGGTTTTCCACAGATACGCAGTATTTT.

V and J are TRBV27 and TRBJ2-3; a weak D match, TRBD2 (5 bases). The CDR3 is 13 residues long. Trimming shortened V by 5 bases and J by 3 bases, and 9 bases separated the two germline ends. CDR1 and CDR2 from the germline V gene are MNHEY and SMNVEV (reference sequence). CDR3 in amino acids: CASSGAATDTQYF. The CDR3 coding sequence is TGTGCCAGCAGTGGAGCGGCGACAGATACGCAGTATTTT.